The next 5 T cell receptor beta chains were all read from a single sample in a study of beta chain features in type 1 diabetes. General study findings and limits: Moderate yet significant TCRB CDR3 shortening was seen in Type 1 diabetes patients in all four CD4+ subsets.

The isolated RNA, all of it, was reverse transcribed, so expressed TCRB transcripts were what got sequenced. Method: immunoSEQ multiplex PCR; TCRdb's copy keeps in-frame clones and lacks some. The sample holds roughly 280,000 clones; about 24% are singletons and the top ten take about 0.012%. These receptors' targets are unknown. The sequenced sample was naive CD4+ T cells from blood. All receptors derive from a woman in her thirties with type 1 diabetes.

This clone was detected only a few times. The rearrangement links TRBV15 to TRBJ2-5, with TRBD2 matching 11 bases. Losses at the gene ends were 2 bases for V and 2 bases for J; bases not matched to a gene: 4. The CDR3 has 16 amino acids. Germline V CDR1 and CDR2: LNHNV, YYDKDF (reference sequence). In nucleotides, the CDR3 is TGTGCCACCAGCAGACCCGGGACTAGCGGTCAAGAGACCCAGTACTTC. This codes for CATSRPGTSGQETQYF.

V and J are TRBV29-1 and TRBJ1-1, with a possible D match to TRBD1 (5 bases). Looked up from germline, CDR1 is SQVTM and CDR2 is ANQGSEA. Trimming stripped 4 bases from V and 6 bases from J, with 9 bases between. This CDR3 is built from 11 residues. The CDR3 region has the DNA TGCAGCGTTGTGGGGGGTCCTGAAGCTTTCTTT. The encoded protein is CSVVGGPEAFF.

This clone was detected a few times. V is TRBV30 and J is TRBJ1-2, with D maybe TRBD1 (6 bases). This CDR3 comprises 14 residues. Germline CDR1 GTSNPN, CDR2 SVGIG (reference sequence). Trimming stripped 4 bases from V and 4 bases from J, with 16 bases between. CDR3 region: CAWKVKARGYGYTF. For the CDR3, the DNA is TGTGCCTGGAAAGTTAAAGCCAGGGGCTATGGCTACACCTTC.

A remark on this clone: The junction differs from germline at one of its ends, possibly a read error. The rearrangement uses TRBV30 and TRBJ2-5; TRBD2 is a possible D gene (5 bases). The CDR3 has 15 amino acids. The germline V gene has CDR1 GTSNPN and CDR2 SVGIG (reference sequence). The CDR3 loop reads CTWSGPSGYQETQYF. CDR3 sequence (DNA): TGTACCTGGAGTGGTCCCAGCGGATACCAAGAGACCCAGTACTTC.

The sample holds a few counts of this clone. V is TRBV5-1 and J is TRBJ1-1; D gene uncertain. The CDR3 has 15 residues. The germline V gene has CDR1 SGHRS and CDR2 YFSETQ. V was shortened by 4 bases and J by 5 bases, with 18 bases between the two germline ends. The CDR3 nucleotides are TGCGCCAGCAGCGGCCCCTATTCGTCGGGGACTGAAGCTTTCTTT. Translation: CASSGPYSSGTEAFF.